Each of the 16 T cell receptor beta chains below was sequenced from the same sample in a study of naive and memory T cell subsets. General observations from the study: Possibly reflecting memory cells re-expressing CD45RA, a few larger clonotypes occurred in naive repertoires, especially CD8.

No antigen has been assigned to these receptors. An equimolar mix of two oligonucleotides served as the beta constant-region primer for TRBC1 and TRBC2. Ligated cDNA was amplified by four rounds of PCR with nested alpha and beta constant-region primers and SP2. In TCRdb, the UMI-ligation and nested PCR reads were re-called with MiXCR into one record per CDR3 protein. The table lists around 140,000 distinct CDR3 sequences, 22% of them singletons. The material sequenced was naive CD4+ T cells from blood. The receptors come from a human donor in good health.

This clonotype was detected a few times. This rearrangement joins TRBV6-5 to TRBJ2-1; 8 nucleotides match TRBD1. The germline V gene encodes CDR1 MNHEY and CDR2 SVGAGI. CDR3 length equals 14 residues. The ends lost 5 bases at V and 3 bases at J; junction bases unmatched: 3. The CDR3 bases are TGTGCCAGCAGTCCGGGACAGGACTACAATGAGCAGTTCTTC. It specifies CASSPGQDYNEQFF.

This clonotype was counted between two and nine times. CDR3 sequence (DNA): TGTGCCAGCAGTCTCCGACAGGGCTCTGGAAACACCATATATTTT. Its protein product is CASSLRQGSGNTIYF. The rearrangement uses TRBV6-6 and TRBJ1-3; TRBD1 aligns across 7 bases. Trimming at V came to 5 bases and at J to 0 bases, leaving 4 bases not matched to a gene. Germline V gene sequence: CDR1 MNHNY, CDR2 SVGAGI (reference sequence). The CDR3 spans 15 residues.

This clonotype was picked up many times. CDR3 loop: CASSQDHLSVGSNEQFF. The DNA of the CDR3 is TGCGCCAGCAGCCAAGATCATCTCTCGGTGGGCTCCAATGAGCAGTTCTTC. This chain links TRBV4-3 with TRBJ2-1, with D hard to call. The V gene's germline CDR1 is LGHNA and CDR2 YSLEER. Trimming stripped 0 bases from V and 6 bases from J, with 18 bases between. CDR3 length equals 17 residues.

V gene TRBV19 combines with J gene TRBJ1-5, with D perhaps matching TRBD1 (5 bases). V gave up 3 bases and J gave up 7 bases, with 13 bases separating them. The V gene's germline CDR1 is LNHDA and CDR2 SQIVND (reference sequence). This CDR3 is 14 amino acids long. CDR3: CASSMAGRGQPQHF. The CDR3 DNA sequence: TGTGCCAGTAGTATGGCAGGGAGGGGACAGCCCCAGCATTTT.

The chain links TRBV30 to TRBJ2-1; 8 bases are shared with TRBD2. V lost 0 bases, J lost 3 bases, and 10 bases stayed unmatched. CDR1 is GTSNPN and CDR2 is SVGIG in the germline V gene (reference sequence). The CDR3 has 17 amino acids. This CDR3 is CAWSVPLGGRFYNEQFF. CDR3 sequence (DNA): TGTGCCTGGAGTGTACCGCTAGGCGGGAGGTTCTACAATGAGCAGTTCTTC.

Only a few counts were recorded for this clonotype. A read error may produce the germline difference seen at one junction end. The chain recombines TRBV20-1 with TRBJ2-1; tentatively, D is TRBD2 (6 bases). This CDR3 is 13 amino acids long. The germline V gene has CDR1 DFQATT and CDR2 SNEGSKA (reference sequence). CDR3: CSASRDSSNEQFF. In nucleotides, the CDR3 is TGCAGTGCCTCCCGGGACTCCTCCAATGAGCAGTTCTTC.

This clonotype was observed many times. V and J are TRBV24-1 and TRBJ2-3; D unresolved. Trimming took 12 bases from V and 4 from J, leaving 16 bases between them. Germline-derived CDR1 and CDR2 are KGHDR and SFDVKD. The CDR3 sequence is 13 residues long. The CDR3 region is CAPYHRASDTQYF. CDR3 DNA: TGTGCCCCCTATCATCGGGCCTCAGATACGCAGTATTTT.

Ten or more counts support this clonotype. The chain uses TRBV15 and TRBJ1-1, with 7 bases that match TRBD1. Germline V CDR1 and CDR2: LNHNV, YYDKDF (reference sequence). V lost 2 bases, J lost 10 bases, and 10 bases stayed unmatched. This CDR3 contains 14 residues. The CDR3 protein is CATSRTGEGSGAFF. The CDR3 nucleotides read TGTGCCACCAGCAGAACAGGGGAGGGTTCAGGAGCTTTCTTT.

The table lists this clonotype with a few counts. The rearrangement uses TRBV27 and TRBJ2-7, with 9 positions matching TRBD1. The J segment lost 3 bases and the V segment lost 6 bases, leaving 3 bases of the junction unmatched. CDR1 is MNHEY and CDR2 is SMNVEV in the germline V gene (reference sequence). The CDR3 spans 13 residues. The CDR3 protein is CASRETGGYEQYF. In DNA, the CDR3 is TGTGCCAGCAGAGAGACAGGGGGCTACGAGCAGTACTTC.

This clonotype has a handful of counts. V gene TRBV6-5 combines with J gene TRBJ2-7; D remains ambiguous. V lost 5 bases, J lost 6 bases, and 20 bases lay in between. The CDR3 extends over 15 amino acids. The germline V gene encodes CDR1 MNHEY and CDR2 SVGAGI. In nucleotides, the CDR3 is TGTGCCAGCAGTCAAGGGTTAGGTCAGAGATCCGAGCAGTACTTC. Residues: CASSQGLGQRSEQYF.

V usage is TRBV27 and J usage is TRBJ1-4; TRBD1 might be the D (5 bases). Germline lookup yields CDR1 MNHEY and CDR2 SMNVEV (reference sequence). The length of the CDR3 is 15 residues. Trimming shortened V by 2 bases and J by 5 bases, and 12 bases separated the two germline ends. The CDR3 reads CASSLKTAGNEKLFF. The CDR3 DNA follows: TGTGCCAGCAGTTTAAAGACGGCAGGGAATGAAAAACTGTTTTTT.

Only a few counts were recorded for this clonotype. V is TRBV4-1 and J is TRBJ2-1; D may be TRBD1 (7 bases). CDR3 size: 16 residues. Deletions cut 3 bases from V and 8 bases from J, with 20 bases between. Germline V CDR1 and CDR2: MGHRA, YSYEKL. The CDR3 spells CASSQGAGGIRDEQFF. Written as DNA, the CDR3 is TGCGCCAGCAGCCAGGGCGCAGGGGGGATAAGGGATGAGCAGTTCTTC.

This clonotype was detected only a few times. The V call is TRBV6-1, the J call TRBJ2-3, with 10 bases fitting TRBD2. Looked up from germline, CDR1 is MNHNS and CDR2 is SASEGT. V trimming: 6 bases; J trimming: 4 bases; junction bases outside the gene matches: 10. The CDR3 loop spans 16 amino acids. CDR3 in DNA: TGTGCCAGCAGCGCCGTGTCTAGCGGGAGTTCAGATACGCAGTATTTT. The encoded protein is CASSAVSSGSSDTQYF.

CDR3 sequence reads: CASSRGSGELFF. CDR3 DNA: TGTGCCAGCAGCCGGGGGAGCGGGGAGCTGTTTTTT. The chain couples TRBV3-1 to TRBJ2-2, with D perhaps being TRBD1 or TRBD2 (5 bases each). Germline CDR1 is LGHDT and CDR2 is YNNKEL (reference sequence). The CDR3 is 12 residues long. V gave up 4 bases and J gave up 7 bases, with 7 bases separating them.

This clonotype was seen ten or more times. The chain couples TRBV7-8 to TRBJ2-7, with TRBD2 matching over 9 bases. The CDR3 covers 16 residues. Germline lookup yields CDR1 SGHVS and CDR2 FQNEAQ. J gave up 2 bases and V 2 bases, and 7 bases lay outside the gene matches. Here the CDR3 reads CASSLSGGRGAYEQYF. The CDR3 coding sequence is TGTGCCAGCAGCTTATCAGGCGGGAGGGGAGCCTACGAGCAGTACTTC.

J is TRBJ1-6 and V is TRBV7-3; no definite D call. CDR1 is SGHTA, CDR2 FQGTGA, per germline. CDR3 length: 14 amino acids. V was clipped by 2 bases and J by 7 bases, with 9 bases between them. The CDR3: CASSLSSYNSPLHF. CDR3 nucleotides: TGTGCCAGCAGCTTATCCAGCTACAATTCACCCCTCCACTTT.